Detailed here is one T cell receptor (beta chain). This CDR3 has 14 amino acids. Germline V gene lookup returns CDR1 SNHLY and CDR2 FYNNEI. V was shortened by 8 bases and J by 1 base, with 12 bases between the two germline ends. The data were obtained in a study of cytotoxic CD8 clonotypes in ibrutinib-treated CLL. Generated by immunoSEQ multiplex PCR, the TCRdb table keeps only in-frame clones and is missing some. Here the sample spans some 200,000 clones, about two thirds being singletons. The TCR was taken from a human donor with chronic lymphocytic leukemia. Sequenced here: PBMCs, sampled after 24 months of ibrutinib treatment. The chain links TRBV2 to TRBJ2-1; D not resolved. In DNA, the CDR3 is TGTGCCAGCTTCAGCACCATGTCCTACAATGAGCAGTTCTTC. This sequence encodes CASFSTMSYNEQFF. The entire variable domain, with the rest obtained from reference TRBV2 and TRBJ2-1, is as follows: EPEVTQTPSHQVTQMGQEVILRCVPISNHLYFYWYRQILGQKVEFLVSFYNNEISEKSEIFDDQFSVERPDGSNFTLKIRSTKLEDSAMYFCASFSTMSYNEQFFGPGTRLTVL.